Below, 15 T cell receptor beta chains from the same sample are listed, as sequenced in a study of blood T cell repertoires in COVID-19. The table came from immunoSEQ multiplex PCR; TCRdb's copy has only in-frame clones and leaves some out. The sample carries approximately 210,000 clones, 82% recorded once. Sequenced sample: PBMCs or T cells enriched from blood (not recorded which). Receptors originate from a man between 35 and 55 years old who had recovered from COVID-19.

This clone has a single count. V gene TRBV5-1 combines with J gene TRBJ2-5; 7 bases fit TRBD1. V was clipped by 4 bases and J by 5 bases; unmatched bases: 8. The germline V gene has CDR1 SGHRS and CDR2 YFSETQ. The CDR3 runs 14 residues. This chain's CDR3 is CASSGGRGMETQYF. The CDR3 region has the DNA TGCGCCAGCAGCGGAGGCAGGGGGATGGAGACCCAGTACTTC.

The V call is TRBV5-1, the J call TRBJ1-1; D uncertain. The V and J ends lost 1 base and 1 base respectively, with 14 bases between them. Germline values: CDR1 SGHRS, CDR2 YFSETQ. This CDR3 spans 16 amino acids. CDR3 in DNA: TGCGCCAGCAGCTTGAATGGCGGGGAGGGGAACACTGAAGCTTTCTTT. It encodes CASSLNGGEGNTEAFF. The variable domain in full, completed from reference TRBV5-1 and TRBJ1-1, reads KAGVTQTPRYLIKTRGQQVTLSCSPISGHRSVSWYQQTPGQGLQFLFEYFSETQRNKGNFPGRFSGRQFSNSRSEMNVSTLELGDSALYLCASSLNGGEGNTEAFFGQGTRLTVV.

CDR3 nucleotide sequence: TGTGCCAGTAGTCCCCCCGGGACAGGAGACACTGAAGCTTTCTTT. Encoded protein: CASSPPGTGDTEAFF. The chain combines TRBV19 with TRBJ1-1; 8 nucleotides agree with TRBD1. CDR3 length: 15 residues. Germline CDR1 reads LNHDA; CDR2 reads SQIVND (reference sequence). After removal of 5 bases from V and 3 bases from J, the junction contained 8 bases not matched to a gene.

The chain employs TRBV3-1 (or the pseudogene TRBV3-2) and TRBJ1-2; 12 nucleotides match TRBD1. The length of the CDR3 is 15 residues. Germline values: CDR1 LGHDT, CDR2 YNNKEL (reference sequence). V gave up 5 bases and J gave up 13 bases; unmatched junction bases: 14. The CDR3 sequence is CASSSRGTGGLSATF. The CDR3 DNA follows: TGTGCCAGCAGCTCACGGGGGACAGGGGGCCTGTCTGCCACCTTC.

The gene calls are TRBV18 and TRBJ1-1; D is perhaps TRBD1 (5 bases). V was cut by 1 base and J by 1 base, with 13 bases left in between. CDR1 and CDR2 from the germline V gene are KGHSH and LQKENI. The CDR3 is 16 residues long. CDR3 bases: TGTGCCAGCTCACCACTGCGGGCGGGGGAGAACACTGAAGCTTTCTTT. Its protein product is CASSPLRAGENTEAFF.

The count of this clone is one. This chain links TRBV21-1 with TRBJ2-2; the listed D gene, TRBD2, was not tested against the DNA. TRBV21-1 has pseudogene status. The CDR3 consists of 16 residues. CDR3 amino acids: CASSKHRAGGPGELFF. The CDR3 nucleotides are TGTGCCAGCAGCAAACATAGAGCGGGAGGGCCCGGGGAGCTGTTTTTT.

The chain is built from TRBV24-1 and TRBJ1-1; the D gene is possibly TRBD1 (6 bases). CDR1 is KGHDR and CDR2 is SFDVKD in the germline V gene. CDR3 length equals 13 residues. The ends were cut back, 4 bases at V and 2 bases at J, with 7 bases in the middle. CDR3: CATSEGTNTEAFF. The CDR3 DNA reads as TGTGCCACCAGTGAAGGGACAAACACTGAAGCTTTCTTT.

This chain's CDR3 is CASRRTGGDEQYF. In DNA, the CDR3 is TGTGCCAGCAGGAGGACAGGGGGCGACGAGCAGTACTTC. This sequence joins TRBV6-5 and TRBJ2-7; TRBD1 matches at 11 bases. V shed 6 bases, J shed 5 bases, and the junction held 3 bases outside the gene matches. Germline V gene sequence: CDR1 MNHEY, CDR2 SVGAGI. The CDR3 spans 13 residues.

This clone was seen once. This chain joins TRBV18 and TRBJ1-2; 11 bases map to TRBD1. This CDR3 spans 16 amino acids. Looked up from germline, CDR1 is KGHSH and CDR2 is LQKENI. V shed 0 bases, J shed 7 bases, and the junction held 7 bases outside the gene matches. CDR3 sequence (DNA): TGTGCCAGCTCACCACCCTCCGTCGGACAGGGGGCTGGCTACACCTTC. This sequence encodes CASSPPSVGQGAGYTF.

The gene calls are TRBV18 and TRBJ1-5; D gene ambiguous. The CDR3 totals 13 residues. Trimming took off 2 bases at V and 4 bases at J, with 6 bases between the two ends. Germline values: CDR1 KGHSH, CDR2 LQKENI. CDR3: CASSPGNNQPQHF. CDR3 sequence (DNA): TGTGCCAGCTCACCAGGCAATAATCAGCCCCAGCATTTT. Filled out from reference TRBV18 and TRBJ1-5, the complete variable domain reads NAGVMQNPRHLVRRRGQEARLRCSPMKGHSHVYWYRQLPEEGLKFMVYLQKENIIDESGMPKERFSAEFPKEGPSILRIQQVVRGDSAAYFCASSPGNNQPQHFGDGTRLSIL.

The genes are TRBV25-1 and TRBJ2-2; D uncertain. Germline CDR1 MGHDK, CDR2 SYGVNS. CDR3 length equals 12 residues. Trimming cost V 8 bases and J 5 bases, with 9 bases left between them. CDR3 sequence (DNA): TGTGCCAGCGGAACAGAGACCGGGGAGCTGTTTTTT. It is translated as CASGTETGELFF.

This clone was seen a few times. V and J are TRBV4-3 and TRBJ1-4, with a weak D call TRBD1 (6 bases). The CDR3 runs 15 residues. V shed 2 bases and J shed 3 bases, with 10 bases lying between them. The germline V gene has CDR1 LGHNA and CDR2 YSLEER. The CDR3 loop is CASSQLTGSNEKLFF. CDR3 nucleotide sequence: TGCGCCAGCAGCCAACTTACAGGGTCTAATGAAAAACTGTTTTTT.

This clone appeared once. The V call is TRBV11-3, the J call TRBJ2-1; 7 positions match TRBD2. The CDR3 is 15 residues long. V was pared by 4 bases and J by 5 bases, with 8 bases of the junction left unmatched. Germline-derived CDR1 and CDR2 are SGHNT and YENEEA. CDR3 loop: CASSSIAGVDNEQFF. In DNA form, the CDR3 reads TGTGCCAGCAGCTCCATTGCGGGAGTCGACAATGAGCAGTTCTTC.

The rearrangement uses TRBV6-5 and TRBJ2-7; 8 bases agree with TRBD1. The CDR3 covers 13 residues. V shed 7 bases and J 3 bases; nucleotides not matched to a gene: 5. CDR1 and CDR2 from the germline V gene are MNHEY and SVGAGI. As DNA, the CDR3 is TGTGCCAGCAACAACAGGGGGTACTACGAGCAGTACGTC. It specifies CASNNRGYYEQYV.

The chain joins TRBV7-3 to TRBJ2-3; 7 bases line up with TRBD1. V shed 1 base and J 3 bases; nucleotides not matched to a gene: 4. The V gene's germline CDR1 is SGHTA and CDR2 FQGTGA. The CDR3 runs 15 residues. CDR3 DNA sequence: TGTGCCAGCAGCTTAAAACTGACAGGGACAGATACGCAGTATTTT. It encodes CASSLKLTGTDTQYF.